This TCR beta chain originates from a study of human versus mouse CDR3 diversity and MHC coevolution. A remark on this clone: What it binds is not known.

General study points: Two of the three human donors had the lowest clonal inequality.

The CDR3 loop spans 13 amino acids. Per the germline V gene, CDR1 is MNHNY and CDR2 is SVGAGI (reference sequence). The V gene end was trimmed by 6 bases and the J gene end by 8 bases; junction bases not matched to a gene: 6. Using immunoSEQ multiplex PCR, the repertoire was profiled, and TCRdb retains in-frame clones only, with some absent. The profile covers tens of thousands of clones, with 93% appearing a single time and 1.2% to 1.5% taken by the ten largest. Sequencing was performed on naive CD4+ T cells from blood. Specified subset: CD45RO-negative CD62L-positive naive CD4 T cells. The receptor was isolated from a person aged 30-69 years in good health. The V and J genes are TRBV6-6 and TRBJ2-4; 8 bases line up with TRBD1. CDR3 region: CASSSRQGYIQYF. CDR3 nucleotide sequence: TGTGCCAGCAGCTCCCGACAGGGGTACATTCAGTACTTC.